This TCR beta chain was identified during a study of blood T cell repertoires in COVID-19. On the study more broadly: The study drew acute and convalescent COVID-19 samples from the United States, Italy and Spain.

How the authors handled the data: Amplifying reference gene primers gave estimates of nucleated cell counts. TCRdb's table, derived via immunoSEQ multiplex PCR, lists solely in-frame clones and lacks some. V and J calls plus clone size are reproduced from that table; the DNA served to infer D and trimming. The profile shows roughly 230,000 clones, around nine tenths of them singletons. There are 15 residues in the CDR3. Germline V gene data show CDR1 as SGHAT and CDR2 as FQNNGV. The V end lost 0 bases, the J end lost 5 bases, and 12 bases lay between the germline ends. This study enrolled people aged 18 to 89 from around 26 US geographic areas. Self-reported history from a screening survey and questionnaire set each donor's cohort.

The receptor's source is a woman aged 30 to 39 with acute COVID-19. The sequenced sample was PBMCs or T cells enriched from blood (not recorded which). This chain connects TRBV11-2 to TRBJ2-3, with D possibly being TRBD1 (5 bases). CDR3 loop: CASSLDRTYGDTQYF. CDR3 bases: TGTGCCAGCAGCTTAGATCGGACATACGGAGATACGCAGTATTTT.